This TCR beta chain emerged from a study of Tregs in tolerant kidney transplant recipients. Measured with immunoSEQ multiplex PCR; TCRdb has only the in-frame clones, and not every one. Seen in this sample are roughly 5,300 clones; the ten most common clones hold more than 6.5%. Concerning this clone itself: Its antigen is currently unknown. The CDR3 end lies 3 residues beyond the end of the read and is filled in from the germline J gene.

Related graft donors supplied nonmyeloablative bone marrow transplants, and mixed chimerism was transient. Unstimulated Tregs (CD4+CD25+CD127-) and CD4+CD25- non-Tregs were sorted from PBMCs. Study-level results: Few patients were studied, so findings need validation in larger groups.

Germline assignment: CDR1 LNHDA and CDR2 SQIVND (reference sequence). The CDR3 extends over 14 amino acids. V shed 1 base and J 8 bases; nucleotides not matched to a gene: 5. This specimen consisted of CD4+ T cells from blood (PBMCs), obtained about 15 months after the transplant. The J gene is TRBJ2-3, the V gene TRBV19; 8 nucleotides match TRBD2. This receptor was obtained from a human patient who received a combined kidney and bone marrow transplant. Some T cells may be supplied by the graft donor. The CDR3 sequence: CASSIAGGTGTQYF. CDR3 DNA (partial): TGTGCCAGTAGTATAGCGGGGGGGACGGGTACG.